The count of the clone carrying this T cell receptor (beta chain) is one. The data belong to a study of cytomegalovirus exposure and HLA in healthy donors. Study-wide background: Of fewer than 450 genotyped donors, around 84% clustered with self-reported Caucasian donors.

Use of 60 Vbeta and 13 Jbeta primers characterized the PCR. Using immunoSEQ multiplex PCR, the repertoire was profiled, and TCRdb retains in-frame clones only, with some absent. The data show 95,000 to 150,000 clones, 66% seen once. The V gene's germline CDR1 is SQVTM and CDR2 ANQGSEA. V lost 7 bases, J lost 5 bases, and 13 bases stayed unmatched. The CDR3 has 15 residues. The source of this sequence is a man younger than 30 in good health and CMV-seronegative. V usage is TRBV29-1 and J usage is TRBJ2-1; TRBD2 agrees at 8 bases. The sample comprised PBMCs. The CDR3 sequence is CSAREASGLNNEQFF. In nucleotides, the CDR3 is TGCAGCGCTCGAGAGGCTAGCGGGCTAAACAATGAGCAGTTCTTC.